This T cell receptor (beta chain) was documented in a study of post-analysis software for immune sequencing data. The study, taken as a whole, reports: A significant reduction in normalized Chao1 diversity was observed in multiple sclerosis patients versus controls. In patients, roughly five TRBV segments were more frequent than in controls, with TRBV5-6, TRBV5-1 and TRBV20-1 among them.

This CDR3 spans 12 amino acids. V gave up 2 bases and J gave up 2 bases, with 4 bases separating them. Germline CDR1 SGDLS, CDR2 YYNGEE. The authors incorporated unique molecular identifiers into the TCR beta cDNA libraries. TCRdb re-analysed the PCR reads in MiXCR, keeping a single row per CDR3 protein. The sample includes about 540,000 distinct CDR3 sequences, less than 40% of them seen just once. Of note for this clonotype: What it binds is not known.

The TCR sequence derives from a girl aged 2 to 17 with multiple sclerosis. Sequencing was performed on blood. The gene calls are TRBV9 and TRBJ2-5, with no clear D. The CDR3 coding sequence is TGTGCCAGCAGCGTTGAACAAGAGACCCAGTACTTC. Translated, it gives CASSVEQETQYF. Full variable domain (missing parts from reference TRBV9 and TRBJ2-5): DSGVTQTPKHLITATGQRVTLRCSPRSGDLSVYWYQQSLDQGLQFLIQYYNGEERAKGNILERFSAQQFPDLHSELNLSSLELGDSALYFCASSVEQETQYFGPGTRLLVL.